Here is one TCR beta chain with its context. Its antigen is currently unknown. Primed by a sample-barcoded 5' primer and a J-beta primer mix, a second PCR proceeded for 7 to 11 cycles. All cDNA molecules were each tagged by a template-switch adaptor with 12 random nucleotides. One entry per CDR3 protein results from TCRdb running MiXCR on the 5' RACE reads. Of hundreds of thousands of distinct CDR3 sequences in the sample, roughly 58% were seen once. This entry is derived from a study of blood T cells in healthy people across ages. Study-wide findings and caveats: It was not known whether donors were CMV positive (a possible confounder of expanded clonotype changes). Reliance upon unsorted PBMCs precluded definitive naive versus antigen-experienced comparison.

Donors each provided 9.5 to 10 milliliters of peripheral blood. Trimming stripped 3 bases from V and 4 bases from J, with 7 bases between. The CDR3 spans 13 residues. Germline values: CDR1 KGHSY, CDR2 FQNENV. Sequences were obtained from blood. The sequence was obtained from a man in his sixties in good health. V usage is TRBV16 and J usage is TRBJ1-5; D is unresolved. CDR3 bases: TGTGCCAGCAGCCAGCAGGCTAATCAGCCCCAGCATTTT. It encodes CASSQQANQPQHF. Full variable domain (outside the CDR3, taken from reference TRBV16 and TRBJ1-5): GEEVAQTPKHLVRGEGQKAKLYCAPIKGHSYVFWYQQVLKNEFKFLISFQNENVFDETGMPKERFSAKCLPNSPCSLEIQATKLEDSAVYFCASSQQANQPQHFGDGTRLSIL.